These 15 T cell receptor beta chains were sequenced from one sample in a study of T cell clonality in common variable immunodeficiency. No cognate antigen is known for these TCRs. Broader study findings: Reportedly, TCR beta sequences from common variable immunodeficiency showed fewer deletions and N-nucleotide insertions.

Some clones are missing from TCRdb's copy, which holds only in-frame ones; the method was immunoSEQ multiplex PCR. The specimen has 25,000 to 35,000 clones, none found just once. The material sequenced was peripheral blood mononuclear cells. The receptors were gathered from a human donor with common variable immunodeficiency.

At least ten counts were recorded for this clone. Read sequence stops 3 residues before the CDR3 end, and the germline J gene provides the missing end. The rearrangement links TRBV24-1 to TRBJ1-2, with a possible D match to TRBD1 (6 bases). V was clipped by 6 bases and J by 4 bases, with 20 bases between them. The CDR3 sequence is 16 residues long. CDR1 and CDR2 from the germline V gene are KGHDR and SFDVKD. This chain's CDR3 is CATSSSPGEGTYGYTF. Incomplete CDR3 DNA: TGTGCCACCAGTTCCAGTCCAGGGGAGGGAACCTATGGC.

This clone is medium-sized within its sample. The read ends 3 residues before the CDR3 terminus; that terminus is restored from the germline J gene. This sequence joins TRBV5-1 and TRBJ1-1; 7 positions agree with TRBD1. Trimming removed 4 bases from V and 1 base from J; junction bases left unmatched: 7. There are 15 residues in the CDR3. CDR1 and CDR2 from the germline V gene are SGHRS and YFSETQ. Incomplete CDR3 DNA: TGCGCCAGCAGCGAAGGGACAGCACGGAACACTGAA. It codes for CASSEGTARNTE. In full, the CDR3 is CASSEGTARNTEAFF.

A note on this clone: With the read ending 3 residues before the CDR3 end, the germline J gene is used to fill in that end. The rearrangement uses TRBV10-2 and TRBJ2-1; 7 bases match TRBD2. The CDR3 consists of 17 residues. CDR1 WSHSY and CDR2 SAAADI come from the germline V gene. The V and J ends lost 4 bases and 8 bases, in that order; junction bases with no gene match: 17. The DNA read from the CDR3 is TGCGCCAGCAGTGGGGGTAGCGGGCTTGTATCACGCGATGAG. Translated: CASSGGSGLVSRDE. The entire CDR3 protein reads CASSGGSGLVSRDEQFF.

There are many counts of this clone. The CDR3 reads CSAYSGTSGAYEQYF. The sequenced CDR3 bases are TGCAGTGCCTACTCCGGGACTAGCGGTGCCTACGAG. The chain joins TRBV20-1 to TRBJ2-7; 11 bases map to TRBD2. The CDR3 extends 3 residues past the end of the read, so its final part is completed from the germline J gene. This CDR3 is 15 amino acids long. Unmatched junction bases numbered 9, after V lost 6 bases and J lost 2 bases. Per the germline V gene, CDR1 is DFQATT and CDR2 is SNEGSKA (reference sequence).

This clone came up many times. The read ends 3 residues before the CDR3 terminus; that terminus is restored from the germline J gene. The rearrangement joins TRBV19 to TRBJ1-4; no reliable D call. Trimming shortened V by 5 bases and J by 7 bases, and 11 bases separated the two germline ends. This CDR3 contains 13 residues. CDR1 is LNHDA and CDR2 is SQIVND in the germline V gene (reference sequence). The CDR3 region is CASSRNVAEKLFF. The DNA read from the CDR3 is TGTGCCAGTAGTCGAAACGTGGCTGAAAAA.

This clone was counted a few times. The sequenced part of the CDR3 DNA is TGTGCCAGCTCACCAGGCGGGGTTGGAGAGACC. This sequence encodes CASSPGGVGET. The full CDR3 protein reads CASSPGGVGETQYF. The rearrangement joins TRBV18 to TRBJ2-5; tentative D call: TRBD2 (6 bases). The sequence runs out 3 residues before the end of the CDR3; the remainder is reconstructed from the germline J gene. The V gene's germline CDR1 is KGHSH and CDR2 LQKENI. Between the trimmed V and J ends, which lost 2 bases and 4 bases, there was a span of 11 bases. The CDR3 consists of 14 residues.

This clone showed up just a few times. The CDR3 end is not reached by the read, which stops 3 residues before it; the germline J gene fills it in. This sequence joins TRBV11-3 and TRBJ2-1; maybe TRBD2 (5 bases). Per germline, CDR1 SGHNT and CDR2 YENEEA. The CDR3 is 14 residues long. Trimming pared 5 bases from V and 1 base from J, leaving 9 bases between. The CDR3 is CASSDSASYNEQFF. CDR3 bases read: TGTGCCAGCAGCGATAGCGCATCCTACAATGAG.

A few counts support this clone. The read is 3 residues too short to cover the CDR3 end, so that end is filled in from the germline J gene. The chain combines TRBV7-9 with TRBJ2-3, with 7 bases lining up with TRBD1. CDR3 size: 15 residues. J lost 3 bases, V lost 1 base, and 4 bases had no gene match. Germline CDR1 is SEHNR and CDR2 is FQNEAQ (reference sequence). CDR3 bases read: TGTGCCAGCAGCTTAGACAGGGGTCCAACAGATACG. Its protein is CASSLDRGPTDT. The full CDR3 sequence reads CASSLDRGPTDTQYF.

This clone has a count of ten or more. The DNA ends 3 residues before the CDR3 does, and the rest of the CDR3 is filled in from the germline J gene. The chain carries TRBV19 and TRBJ2-1, with 10 bases aligning to TRBD2. After removal of 5 bases from V and 8 bases from J, the junction contained 6 bases not matched to a gene. Per the germline V gene, CDR1 is LNHDA and CDR2 is SQIVND (reference sequence). This CDR3 has 14 residues. CDR3 sequence: CASSPSGSGYEQFF. The CDR3 DNA, read in part, is TGTGCCAGTAGTCCTAGCGGGAGTGGGTATGAG.

Many counts were recorded for this clone. Read data end 3 residues before the CDR3 end; the end is taken from the germline J gene. The chain links TRBV19 to TRBJ2-1; 9 positions match TRBD1. V shed 5 bases, J shed 4 bases, and the junction held 6 bases outside the gene matches. CDR3 length: 15 residues. The germline V gene encodes CDR1 LNHDA and CDR2 SQIVND (reference sequence). Here the CDR3 reads CASSRGDRDYNEQFF. The covered CDR3 bases are TGTGCCAGTAGTCGAGGGGACAGGGATTACAATGAG. The full variable domain, rest sourced from reference TRBV19 and TRBJ2-1, is DGGITQSPKYLFRKEGQNVTLSCEQNLNHDAMYWYRQDPGQGLRLIYYSQIVNDFQKGDIAEGYSVSREKKESFPLTVTSAQKNPTAFYLCASSRGDRDYNEQFFGPGTRLTVL.

This clone was seen ten or more times. The read halts 3 residues ahead of the CDR3 end, with the missing end drawn from the germline J gene. The chain has TRBV7-2 and TRBJ1-2; D gene ambiguous. Trimming removed 3 bases at V and 4 bases at J, with 6 bases between. CDR1 SGHTA and CDR2 FQGNSA come from the germline V gene. This CDR3 has 12 amino acids. The CDR3: CASSLTGYGYTF. The sequenced part of the CDR3 DNA is TGTGCCAGCAGCTTGACGGGCTATGGC.

This clone was counted ten times or more. The read comes to an end 3 residues before the CDR3 does, leaving the germline J gene to fill in the end. This chain uses TRBV19 with TRBJ1-1, with TRBD1 identical over 8 bases. This CDR3 is 16 amino acids long. After removal of 3 bases from V and 6 bases from J, the junction contained 12 bases not matched to a gene. Germline CDR1 reads LNHDA; CDR2 reads SQIVND (reference sequence). CDR3 amino acids: CASSIWGGQGRAEAFF. The sequenced CDR3 bases are TGTGCCAGTAGTATCTGGGGTGGACAGGGTCGTGCTGAA.

For this clone: The read finishes 3 residues shy of the CDR3 end, and the germline J gene is used to complete it. This chain joins TRBV7-3 and TRBJ2-2; 8 positions agree with TRBD1. CDR3 size: 18 residues. Looked up from germline, CDR1 is SGHTA and CDR2 is FQGTGA. J was trimmed by 3 bases and V by 5 bases; bases with no gene match: 14. CDR3 DNA (partial): TGTGCCAGCAGCCCCCATCACAGGGGGTATGGGGACACCGGGGAG. Its protein is CASSPHHRGYGDTGE. The complete CDR3 sequence is CASSPHHRGYGDTGELFF.

This clone was counted many times. The read terminates 3 residues ahead of where the CDR3 ends, so the germline J gene completes it. The V call is TRBV19, the J call TRBJ2-7, with TRBD1 matching 10 bases. This CDR3 has 16 residues. CDR1 and CDR2 from the germline V gene are LNHDA and SQIVND (reference sequence). V dropped 4 bases and J dropped 3; count of bases not matched to a gene: 9. The sequenced CDR3 bases are TGTGCCAGTAGTAGACGGACAGGGGGTTATCACTACGAG. Its protein product is CASSRRTGGYHYE. The full CDR3 protein is CASSRRTGGYHYEQYF.

This clone was observed many times. The read falls 3 residues short of the CDR3 end, and the missing part is taken from the germline J gene. The chain is built from TRBV7-8 and TRBJ2-3; TRBD2 is a possible D gene (5 bases). The CDR3 consists of 14 residues. Germline V gives CDR1 SGHVS, CDR2 FQNEAQ. Trimming stripped 3 bases from V and 2 bases from J, with 9 bases between. CDR3 DNA, as far as it was read: TGTGCCAGCAGCTTCGGGGTAGACACAGATACG. Amino acids: CASSFGVDTDT. The full CDR3 protein reads CASSFGVDTDTQYF.